This T cell receptor (beta chain) was sequenced in a study of blood T cell repertoires in COVID-19. Study context: The samples span acute and convalescent COVID-19 from the United States, Italy and Spain. From T cells, B-cell-depleted T cells, or PBMCs came the material, which was cDNA or gDNA.

Original handling: Amplification of reference gene primers was used by the study to estimate nucleated cell counts. Sequencing was performed with immunoSEQ multiplex PCR; in TCRdb, only in-frame clones are kept and a portion is missing. V and J calls and clone size are those listed in that table; D and trimming were worked out from the DNA. The table shows 150,000 to 200,000 clones, with about 92% occurring only once. The material sequenced was peripheral blood. The clonotype was recovered from a man aged 60-69 years with active or convalescent COVID-19.

The CDR3 coding sequence is TGTGCCAGCAGGGCTAGCGGGGCTTACGAGCAGTACTTC. This sequence encodes CASRASGAYEQYF. The J gene is TRBJ2-7, the V gene TRBV27, with TRBD2 identical over 9 bases. The V gene's germline CDR1 is MNHEY and CDR2 SMNVEV (reference sequence). J was trimmed by 4 bases and V by 6 bases; bases with no gene match: 4. The CDR3 loop spans 13 amino acids.